A selection of T cell receptor beta chains follows, all from one sample in a study of blood T cell repertoires in COVID-19. Data came from immunoSEQ multiplex PCR; TCRdb stores just in-frame clones and leaves some out. The sample lists 80,000 to 100,000 clones, under 80% occurring once. Material for sequencing was peripheral blood. The source of these receptors is a man between 65 and 85 years old with COVID-19, enrolled during active disease. The CDR3 runs from the conserved cysteine through the conserved F or W. A D gene is named only where the DNA matches it firmly. Size is omitted from some rows. Given values are once, few, many or a class for expanded clones.

>TRBD2|NA|TRBJ2-1|TRBV4-1
TGCGCCAGCACCAGAAGTCTGGTCCTAGCGGGAGGTAGCTCCTACAATGAGCAGTTCTTC
CASTRSLVLAGGSSYNEQFF
>TRBD1|NA|TRBJ1-1|TRBV15
TGTGCCACCAGCAAACAGGGGCACACTGAAGCTTTCTTT
CATSKQGHTEAFF
>NA|NA|TRBJ1-5|TRBV7-2
TGTGCCAGCAGCTTAGCAGAGAATCAGCCCCAGCATTTT
CASSLAENQPQHF
>TRBD2|NA|TRBJ2-1|TRBV18
TGTGCCAGCTCACCACCTAAAGACAGACTAGCTTACAATGAGCAGTTCTTC
CASSPPKDRLAYNEQFF
>TRBD1|NA|TRBJ2-1|TRBV5-4
TGTGCCAGCAGCTTAGGTATCGGGACAGGCTCCTACAATGAGCAGTTCTTC
CASSLGIGTGSYNEQFF
>TRBD1|NA|TRBJ2-7|TRBV18
TGTGCCAGCACCCCGAGGACAGGGACCTACGAGCAGTACTTC
CASTPRTGTYEQYF
>NA|NA|TRBJ2-5|TRBV14
TGTGCCAGCAGCCAAGTCGGGTCGGGGACCCAGTACTTC
CASSQVGSGTQYF
>NA|NA|TRBJ2-1|TRBV29-1
TGCAGCGTTGGTAGACAGACACCTTACAATGAGCAGTTCTTC
CSVGRQTPYNEQFF
>NA|NA|TRBJ2-3|TRBV7-9
TGTGCCAGCAGCCCCACGGCAGGGGGGTTGGCAGATACGCAGTATTTT
CASSPTAGGLADTQYF
>TRBD1|NA|TRBJ2-7|TRBV7-2
TGTGCCAGCAGCCCGGGACAGCCAGCCTACGAGCAGTACTTC
CASSPGQPAYEQYF
>TRBD1|few|TRBJ1-3|TRBV5-4
TGTGCCAGCAGTACAGGGGGTTCTGGAAACACCATATATTTT
CASSTGGSGNTIYF
>TRBD1|NA|TRBJ1-5|TRBV30
TGTGCCTGGAGTGTATCCAGGGGGTATGGCAATCAGCCCCAGCATTTT
CAWSVSRGYGNQPQHF
>TRBD2|NA|TRBJ2-7|TRBV28
TGTGCCAGCAGTTTATCGCGGGGGGAGGGGACACCTAGAAAAAGCTACGAGCAGTACTTC
CASSLSRGEGTPRKSYEQYF
>NA|once|TRBJ1-2|TRBV5-5
TGTGCCAGCCTGATAGAGGGCTATGGCTACACCTTC
CASLIEGYGYTF
>TRBD2|NA|TRBJ2-2|TRBV5-4
TGTGCCAGCAGCTTCGAACTAGCGGGAGCCGACGGGGAGCTGTTTTTT
CASSFELAGADGELFF
>NA|NA|TRBJ1-1|TRBV25-1
TGTGCCAGCAGTGAACCGGACACCATGAACACTGAAGCTTTCTTT
CASSEPDTMNTEAFF
>NA|NA|TRBJ2-7|TRBV21-1
TGTGCCAGCAGCCCAAGGGGAGGCAGCATCTCCTACGAGCAGTACTTC
CASSPRGGSISYEQYF
>NA|few|TRBJ2-7|TRBV6-6
TGTGCCAGCAGCCTGGGGGGAAGCGGATCCTACGAGCAGTACTTC
CASSLGGSGSYEQYF
>TRBD1|NA|TRBJ2-6|TRBV4-1
TGCGCCAGCAGCCAAGATAGGATACAGGGGTTAAAGGCCAACGTCCTGACTTTC
CASSQDRIQGLKANVLTF
>TRBD1|NA|TRBJ2-7|TRBV27
TGTGCCAGCAGTCCAGGACAGGGGTCGAGCTCCTACGAGCAGTACTTC
CASSPGQGSSSYEQYF
>NA|NA|TRBJ2-7|TRBV28
TGTGCCAGCAGGGGAGGCACCTACGAGCAGTACTTC
CASRGGTYEQYF
>NA|NA|TRBJ1-5|TRBV12-3/TRBV12-4
TGTGCCAGCAACCCGGGGGGCAATCAGCCCCAGCATTTT
CASNPGGNQPQHF
>TRBD2|once|TRBJ2-3|TRBV7-9
TGTGCCAGCAGTTCAATACTAGCGGGAGTACCAGATACGCAGTATTTT
CASSSILAGVPDTQYF
>NA|NA|TRBJ2-2|TRBV7-9
TGTGCCAGCAGCTTAGCGCTTGGGCACGGAATCGACACCGGGGAGCTGTTTTTT
CASSLALGHGIDTGELFF
>TRBD2|NA|TRBJ2-7|TRBV27
TGTGCCAGCGCGCGTAGCGGGACCTCCTACGAGCAGTACTTC
CASARSGTSYEQYF
>NA|few|TRBJ2-7|TRBV7-9
TGTGCCAGCAGCTCTCGAGACAGTTACTCCTACGAGCAGTACTTC
CASSSRDSYSYEQYF
>NA|once|TRBJ1-5|TRBV2
TGTGCCAGCAGTGCAGGACAGAATAGCAATCAGCCCCAGCATTTT
CASSAGQNSNQPQHF
>NA|NA|TRBJ2-1|TRBV4-3
TGCGCCAGCAGCCAAGGCGGAAGCCAGCAGTTCTTC
CASSQGGSQQFF
>NA|few|TRBJ2-7|TRBV29-1
TGCAGCGTTGGACATTCCCTCTACGAGCAGTACTTC
CSVGHSLYEQYF
>NA|NA|TRBJ2-4|TRBV7-9
TGTGCCAGCAGCCTAGGTTCGGGGGGCTCTGGAAACATTCAGTACTTC
CASSLGSGGSGNIQYF
>NA|NA|TRBJ2-7|TRBV6-2/TRBV6-3
TGTGCCAGCAGTTCCCAGGGTTCCTTTACCTACGAGCAGTACTTC
CASSSQGSFTYEQYF
>TRBD1|once|TRBJ2-1|TRBV28
TGTGCCAGCAGTTTTTGGACAGGGGAGAATGAGCAGTTCTTC
CASSFWTGENEQFF
>NA|few|TRBJ1-3|TRBV27
TGTGCCAGCAGTACAACAGGGAGAGGGCCTGGAAACACCATATATTTT
CASSTTGRGPGNTIYF
>NA|once|TRBJ2-2|TRBV4-3
TGCGCCAGCAGCCTCACAGGGACCGGGGAGCTGTTTTTT
CASSLTGTGELFF
>TRBD2|NA|TRBJ2-1|TRBV4-3
TGCGCCAGCAGCCAAGCCCTGGGGGGCGGGAGGGCCATCAATGAGCAGTTCTTC
CASSQALGGGRAINEQFF
>TRBD1|NA|TRBJ1-4|TRBV30
TGTGCCTGGAGCGACAGGGTGGGCGAAAAACTGTTTTTT
CAWSDRVGEKLFF
>TRBD1|NA|TRBJ1-2|TRBV28
TGTGCCAGCAGAGGGCAACAGGGGGCGCGCGGCTACACCTTC
CASRGQQGARGYTF
>NA|NA|TRBJ2-3|TRBV6-5
TGTGCCAGCAGTTACACAGGAAGACCCCCAAATACGCAGTATTTT
CASSYTGRPPNTQYF
>TRBD1|NA|TRBJ1-2|TRBV6-5
TGTGCCAGCACCAGACACGGGACAGGAGATGGCTACACCTTC
CASTRHGTGDGYTF
>NA|NA|TRBJ2-1|TRBV11-3
TGTGCCAGCAGCTTAGGGGCCCAGGGGTTTGAGCAGTTCTTC
CASSLGAQGFEQFF
>TRBD1|NA|TRBJ2-1|TRBV7-3
TGTGCCAGCAGCCTAGACAGGGGGCGGGATGAGCAGTTCTTC
CASSLDRGRDEQFF
>TRBD1|NA|TRBJ1-6|TRBV28
TGTGCCAGCAGTTCCCCTTTGACAGGGGCCGCCGGGGTTGCCCTTTCACCCCTCCACTTT
CASSSPLTGAAGVALSPLHF
>NA|NA|TRBJ2-3|TRBV9
TGTGCCAGCAGCGTAGCCTCCGGGAACGAATATACGCAGTATTTT
CASSVASGNEYTQYF
>NA|NA|TRBJ2-5|TRBV14
TGTGCCAGCAGCCGTAGTGAGAAAGAGACCCAGTACTTC
CASSRSEKETQYF
>NA|NA|TRBJ2-3|TRBV28
TGTGCCAGCAGTTTAGGCCCGACTCGGTATTTCACAGATACGCAGTATTTT
CASSLGPTRYFTDTQYF
>TRBD1|NA|TRBJ2-2|TRBV5-1
TGCGCCAGCAGCTTAAGACCAACGGGACAGGGGGGCACCGGGGAGCTGTTTTTT
CASSLRPTGQGGTGELFF
>TRBD2|few|TRBJ2-3|TRBV6-5
TGTGCCAGCAGTTACGAGCGGGAGGGCCCAGATACGCAGTATTTT
CASSYEREGPDTQYF
>NA|few|TRBJ1-5|TRBV6-1
TGTGCCAGCAGTGAAGCAAGGGGGACCAGCAATCAGCCCCAGCATTTT
CASSEARGTSNQPQHF
>TRBD2|NA|TRBJ2-7|TRBV25-1
TGTGCCAGCACTAGCGGGAGTTACGAGCAGTACTTC
CASTSGSYEQYF
>TRBD2|NA|TRBJ2-1|TRBV10-3
TGTGCCATCAGTGAAAGTAGCGGGAGAGACACTTTCGGTGAGCAGTTCTTC
CAISESSGRDTFGEQFF